A selection of T cell receptor beta chains follows, all from one sample in a study of human T cells and chemical hapten exposure. TCRdb recomputed calls from the RACE reads with MiXCR, one row per CDR3 protein. This sample has about 60,000 distinct CDR3 sequences, with about 9% found just once. Sequenced material: whole blood, taken in connection with sensitization to the hapten diphenylcyclopropenone (DPC). The receptor source for this set is a woman between 40 and 55 years old with alopecia areata. Some clones in this sample may be carry-over from other donors' samples. Both conserved end residues are trimmed from each CDR3.

v_call cdr3_aa
TRBV25-1 ASSERGMSNEKLF
TRBV29-1 TYSDNYGYT
TRBV9 ASSEGLADGYTQY
TRBV20-1 SARAWQGDSNQPQH
TRBV21-1 ASSKAQQGNTEAF
TRBV9 ASSSRLADPSTDTQY
TRBV15 ATSRDRGGTHEQF
TRBV11-2 ASSIEVEAF
TRBV4-1 ASSSAPSSGNTIY
TRBV12-3/TRBV12-4 ASSFRRSGTGPPDTQY
TRBV11-2 ASSSLRSSTGELF
TRBV9 ASSEGGLFTDTQY
TRBV20-1 SARDLKGSEQY
TRBV28 ASSPQQGPYEQY
TRBV5-1 ASSFGPASYEQY
TRBV7-3 ASSPLGTANTGELF
TRBV9 ASSVAETSGVDEQF
TRBV25-1 ASSEITYNEQF
TRBV5-6 ASSLWTGATSYSNQPQH
TRBV20-1 SALGDRTSPLH
TRBV6-6 ASSSSGSGTGELF
TRBV20-1 SAGLSGTGNEKLF
TRBV3-1 ASSQDDFPYEQY
TRBV12-3/TRBV12-4 ASSLASGGINEQF
TRBV5-1 ASSLEGGFGNQPQH
TRBV6-5 ASSNRGVGRT
TRBV14 ASSQSGAGGEQY
TRBV12-3/TRBV12-4 ASSLGYPQH
TRBV5-4 ASSKGLAGATDTQY
TRBV7-9 ASSGVARNTGELF
TRBV20-1 SASIHRDEQY
TRBV7-8 ASSLRLAGGPGELF
TRBV3-1 ASSQVDGAAF
TRBV7-9 ASSLLAVSNTEAF
TRBV20-1 SAKTGNYEQY
TRBV5-8 ASRTRVSSQPQH
TRBV3-1 ASSPDRAYEQF
TRBV7-3 ASSFGDRPVNNEQF
TRBV20-1 SASGPGGTLSTHEQY
TRBV12-3/TRBV12-4 ASSPGQSQETQY
TRBV7-9 ASTWPSGGQQWRQF